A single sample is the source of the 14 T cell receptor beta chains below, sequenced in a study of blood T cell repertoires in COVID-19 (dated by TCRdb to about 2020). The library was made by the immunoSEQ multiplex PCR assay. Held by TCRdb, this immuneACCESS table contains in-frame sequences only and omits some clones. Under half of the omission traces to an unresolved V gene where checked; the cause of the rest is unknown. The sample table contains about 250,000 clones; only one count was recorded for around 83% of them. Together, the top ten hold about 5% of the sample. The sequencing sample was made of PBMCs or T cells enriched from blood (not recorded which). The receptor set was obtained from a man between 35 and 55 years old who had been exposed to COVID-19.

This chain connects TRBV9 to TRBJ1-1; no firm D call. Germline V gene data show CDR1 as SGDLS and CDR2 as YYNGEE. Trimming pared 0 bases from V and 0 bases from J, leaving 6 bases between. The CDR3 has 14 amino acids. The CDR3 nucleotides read TGTGCCAGCAGCGTAGCCGGAGTGAACACTGAAGCTTTCTTT. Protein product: CASSVAGVNTEAFF.

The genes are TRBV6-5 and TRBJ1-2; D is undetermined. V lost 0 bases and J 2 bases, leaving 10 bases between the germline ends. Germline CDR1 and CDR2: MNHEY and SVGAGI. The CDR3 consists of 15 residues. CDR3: CASSYSYLSNYGYTF. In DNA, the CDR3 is TGTGCCAGCAGTTACTCCTATCTTTCCAACTATGGCTACACCTTC.

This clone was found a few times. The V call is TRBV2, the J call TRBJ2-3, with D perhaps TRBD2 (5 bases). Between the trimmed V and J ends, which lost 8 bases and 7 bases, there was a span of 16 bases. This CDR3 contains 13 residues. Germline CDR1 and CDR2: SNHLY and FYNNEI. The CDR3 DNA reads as TGTGCCAGCGGGCTTTCCCGGGGTTATACGCAGTATTTT. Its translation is CASGLSRGYTQYF.

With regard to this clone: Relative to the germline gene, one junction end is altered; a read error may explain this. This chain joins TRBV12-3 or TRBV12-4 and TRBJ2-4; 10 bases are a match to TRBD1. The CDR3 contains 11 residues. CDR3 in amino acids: CASSLGQGLNF. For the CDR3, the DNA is TGTGCCAGCAGTTTGGGACAGGGGCTAAACTTC.

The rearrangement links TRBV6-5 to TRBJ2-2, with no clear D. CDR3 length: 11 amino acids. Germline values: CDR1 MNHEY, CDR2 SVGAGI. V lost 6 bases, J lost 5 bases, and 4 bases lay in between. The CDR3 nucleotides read TGTGCCAGCAGGAGGACCGGGGAGCTGTTTTTT. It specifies CASRRTGELFF.

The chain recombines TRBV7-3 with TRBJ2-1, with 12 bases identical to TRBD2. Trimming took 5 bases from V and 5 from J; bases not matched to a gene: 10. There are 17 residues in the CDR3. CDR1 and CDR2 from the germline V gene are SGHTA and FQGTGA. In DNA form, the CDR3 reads TGTGCCAGCAGCAAAATCTCCGGACTAGCGGGGAACAATGAGCAGTTCTTC. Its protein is CASSKISGLAGNNEQFF.

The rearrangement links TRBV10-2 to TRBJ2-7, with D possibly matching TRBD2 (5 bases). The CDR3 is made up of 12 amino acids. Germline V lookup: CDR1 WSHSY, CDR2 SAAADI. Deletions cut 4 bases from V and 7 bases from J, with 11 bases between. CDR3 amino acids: CASSGAVLEQYF. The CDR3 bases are TGCGCCAGCAGTGGAGCGGTCCTGGAGCAGTACTTC.

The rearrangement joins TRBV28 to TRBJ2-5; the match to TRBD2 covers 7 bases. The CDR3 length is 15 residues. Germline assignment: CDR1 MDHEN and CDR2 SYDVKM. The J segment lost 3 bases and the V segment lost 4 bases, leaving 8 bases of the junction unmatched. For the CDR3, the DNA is TGTGCCAGCAGTTCCGCCCTAGCGGTAGAAGAGACCCAGTACTTC. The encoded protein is CASSSALAVEETQYF.

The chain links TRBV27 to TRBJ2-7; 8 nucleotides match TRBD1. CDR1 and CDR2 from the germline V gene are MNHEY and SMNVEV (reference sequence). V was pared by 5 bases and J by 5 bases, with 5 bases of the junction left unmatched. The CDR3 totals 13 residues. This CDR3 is CASSPRTGNEQYF. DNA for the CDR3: TGTGCCAGCAGTCCACGGACAGGGAACGAGCAGTACTTC.

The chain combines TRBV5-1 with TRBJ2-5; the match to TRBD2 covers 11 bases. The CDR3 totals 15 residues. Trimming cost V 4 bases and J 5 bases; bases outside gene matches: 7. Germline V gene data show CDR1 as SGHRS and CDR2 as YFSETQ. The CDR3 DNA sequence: TGCGCCAGCAGCAGCACCGGGACTAGCGGCGAGACCCAGTACTTC. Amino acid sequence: CASSSTGTSGETQYF.

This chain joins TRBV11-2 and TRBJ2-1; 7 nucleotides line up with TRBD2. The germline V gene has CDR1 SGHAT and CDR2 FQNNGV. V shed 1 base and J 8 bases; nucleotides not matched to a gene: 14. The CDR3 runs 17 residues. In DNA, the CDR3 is TGTGCCAGCAGCTTAGTCTTTGTTGGCGGGGGTCGCGATGAGCAGTTCTTC. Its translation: CASSLVFVGGGRDEQFF.

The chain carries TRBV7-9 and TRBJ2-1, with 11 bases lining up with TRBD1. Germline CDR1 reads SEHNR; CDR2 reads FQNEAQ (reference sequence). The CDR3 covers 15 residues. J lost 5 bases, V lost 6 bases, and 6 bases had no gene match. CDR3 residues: CASSPGTGGDNEQFF. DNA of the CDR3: TGTGCCAGCAGTCCCGGGACAGGGGGAGACAATGAGCAGTTCTTC.

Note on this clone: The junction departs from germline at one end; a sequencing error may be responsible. CDR3 sequence reads: CASSQTSGRTEELFF. In DNA, the CDR3 is TGTGCCAGCAGCCAAACTAGCGGGCGGACCGAGGAGCTGTTTTTT. The rearrangement links TRBV3-1 (or the pseudogene TRBV3-2) to TRBJ2-2; 9 positions agree with TRBD2. The CDR3 is made up of 15 amino acids. Germline V gives CDR1 LGHDT, CDR2 YNNKEL (reference sequence).

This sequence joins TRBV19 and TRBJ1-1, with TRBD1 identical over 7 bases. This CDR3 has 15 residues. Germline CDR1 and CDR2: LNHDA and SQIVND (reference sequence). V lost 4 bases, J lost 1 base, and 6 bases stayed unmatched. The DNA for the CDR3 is TGTGCCAGTAGTAGTTTGCGACAGGGGAACACTGAAGCTTTCTTT. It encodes CASSSLRQGNTEAFF.